The present T cell receptor (beta chain) was sequenced within a study of cytomegalovirus exposure and HLA in healthy donors. Findings and caveats of the study: Investigators reported 150 to 200 TCR beta chains as tied to cytomegalovirus. Association of a missense DCLRE1C variant with TCR beta V- and J-gene trimming was reported in a later analysis. Previous analysis showed most TCR beta V segments were productive about 90% or about 30% of the time.

All donors participated as healthy donors of bone marrow. Deletions cut 2 bases from V and 4 bases from J, with 14 bases between. Germline V gene lookup returns CDR1 MNHNY and CDR2 SVGAGI (reference sequence). CDR3 length: 15 residues. The PCR made use of 60 Vbeta and 13 Jbeta primers. Sequenced by immunoSEQ multiplex PCR; TCRdb stores in-frame clones only, minus some. The sample consists of about 140,000 clones, about 83% of them appearing once. Turning to this clone: As yet, its antigen is unknown.

The V and J genes are TRBV6-6 and TRBJ1-2, with unresolved D. Sequencing input: PBMCs. This sequence originates from a woman in her 30s in good health and CMV-seronegative. The CDR3 coding sequence is TGTGCCAGCAGTTACAAGTCCACAAAAATCTATGGCTACACCTTC. The encoded protein is CASSYKSTKIYGYTF.